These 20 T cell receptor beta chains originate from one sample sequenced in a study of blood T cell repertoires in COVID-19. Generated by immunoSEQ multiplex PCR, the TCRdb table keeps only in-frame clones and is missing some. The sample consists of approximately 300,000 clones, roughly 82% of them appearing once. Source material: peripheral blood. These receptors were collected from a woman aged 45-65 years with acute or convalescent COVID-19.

The CDR3 spells CASFGSGASGYNEQFF. As DNA, the CDR3 is TGTGCCAGCTTTGGTTCTGGGGCTAGCGGTTACAATGAGCAGTTCTTC. The rearrangement uses TRBV28 and TRBJ2-1, with 7 bases fitting TRBD2. The length of the CDR3 is 16 residues. Germline assignment: CDR1 MDHEN and CDR2 SYDVKM. V shed 8 bases and J 4 bases; nucleotides not matched to a gene: 14.

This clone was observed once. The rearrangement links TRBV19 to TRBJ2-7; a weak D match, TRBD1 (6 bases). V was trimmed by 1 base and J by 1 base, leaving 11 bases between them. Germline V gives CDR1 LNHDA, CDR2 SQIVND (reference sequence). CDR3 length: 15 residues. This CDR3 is CASSIAGDPSYEQYF. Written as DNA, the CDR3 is TGTGCCAGTAGTATAGCAGGGGACCCTTCCTACGAGCAGTACTTC.

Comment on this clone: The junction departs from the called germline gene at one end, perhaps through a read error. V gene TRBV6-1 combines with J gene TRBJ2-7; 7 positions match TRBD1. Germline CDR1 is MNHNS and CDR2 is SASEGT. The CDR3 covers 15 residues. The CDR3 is CASSQAPTGLDEQYF. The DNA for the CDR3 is TGTGCCAGCAGTCAAGCCCCGACAGGGCTTGACGAGCAGTACTTC.

The CDR3 is CAWSARDRPNYGYTF. CDR3 in DNA: TGTGCCTGGAGCGCCCGGGACAGACCCAACTATGGCTACACCTTC. The chain links TRBV30 to TRBJ1-2; 7 bases agree with TRBD1. The V gene's germline CDR1 is GTSNPN and CDR2 SVGIG (reference sequence). CDR3 size: 15 residues. V dropped 3 bases and J dropped 2; count of bases not matched to a gene: 9.

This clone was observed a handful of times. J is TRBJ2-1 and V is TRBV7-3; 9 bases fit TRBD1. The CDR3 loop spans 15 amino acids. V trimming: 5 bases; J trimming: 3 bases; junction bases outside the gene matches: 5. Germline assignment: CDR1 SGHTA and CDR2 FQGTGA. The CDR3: CASSEQGAGYNEQFF. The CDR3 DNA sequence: TGTGCCAGCAGCGAACAGGGGGCTGGCTACAATGAGCAGTTCTTC.

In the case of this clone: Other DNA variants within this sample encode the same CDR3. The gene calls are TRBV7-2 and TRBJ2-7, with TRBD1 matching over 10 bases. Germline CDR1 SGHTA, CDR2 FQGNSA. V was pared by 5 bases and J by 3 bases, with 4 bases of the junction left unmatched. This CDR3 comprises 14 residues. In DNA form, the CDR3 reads TGTGCCAGCAGCCCCAGGACAGGGGGCTACGAGCAGTACTTC. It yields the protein CASSPRTGGYEQYF.

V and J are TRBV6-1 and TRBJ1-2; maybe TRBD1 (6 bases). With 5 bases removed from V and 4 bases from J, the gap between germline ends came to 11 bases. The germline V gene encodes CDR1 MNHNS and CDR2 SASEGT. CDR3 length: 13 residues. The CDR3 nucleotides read TGTGCCAGCAGTCAGGACAGCATCTATGGCTACACCTTC. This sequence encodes CASSQDSIYGYTF.

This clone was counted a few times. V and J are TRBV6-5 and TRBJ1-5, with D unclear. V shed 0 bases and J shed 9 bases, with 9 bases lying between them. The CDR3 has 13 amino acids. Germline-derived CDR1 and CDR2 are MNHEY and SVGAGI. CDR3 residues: CASSYSGKLPQHF. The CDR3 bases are TGTGCCAGCAGTTACTCTGGCAAGTTGCCCCAGCATTTT.

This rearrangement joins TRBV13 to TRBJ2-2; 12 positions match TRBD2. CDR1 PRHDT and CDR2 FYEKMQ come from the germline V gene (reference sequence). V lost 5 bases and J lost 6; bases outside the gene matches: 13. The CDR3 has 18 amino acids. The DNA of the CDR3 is TGTGCCAGCAGCCCATTCCTAGCGGGAGGGCCGTCTGCCGGGGAGCTGTTTTTT. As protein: CASSPFLAGGPSAGELFF.

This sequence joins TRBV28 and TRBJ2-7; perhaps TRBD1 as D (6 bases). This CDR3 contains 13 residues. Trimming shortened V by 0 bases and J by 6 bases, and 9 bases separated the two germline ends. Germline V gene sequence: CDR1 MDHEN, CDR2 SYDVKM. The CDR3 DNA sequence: TGTGCCAGCAGTTTATGGGGGGCCGGCGAGCAGTACTTC. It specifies CASSLWGAGEQYF.

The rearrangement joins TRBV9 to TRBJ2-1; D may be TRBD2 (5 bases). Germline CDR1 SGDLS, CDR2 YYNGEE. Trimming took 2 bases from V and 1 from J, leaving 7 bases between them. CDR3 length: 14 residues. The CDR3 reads CASSVPGSYNEQFF. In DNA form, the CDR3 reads TGTGCCAGCAGCGTGCCGGGGTCCTACAATGAGCAGTTCTTC.

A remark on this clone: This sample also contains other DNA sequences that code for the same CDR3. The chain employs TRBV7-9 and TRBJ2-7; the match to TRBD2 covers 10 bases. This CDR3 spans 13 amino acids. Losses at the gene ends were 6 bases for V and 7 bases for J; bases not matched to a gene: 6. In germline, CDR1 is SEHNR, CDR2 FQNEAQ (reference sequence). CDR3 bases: TGTGCCAGCAGTTCCGGACTAGCGGCAGAGCAGTACTTC. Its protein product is CASSSGLAAEQYF.

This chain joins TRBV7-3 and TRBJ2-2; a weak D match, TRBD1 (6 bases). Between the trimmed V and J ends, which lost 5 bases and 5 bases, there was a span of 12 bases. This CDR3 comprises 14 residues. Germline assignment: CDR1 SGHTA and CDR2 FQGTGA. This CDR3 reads CASSAGVRTGELFF. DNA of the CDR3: TGTGCCAGCAGCGCAGGGGTTCGGACCGGGGAGCTGTTTTTT.

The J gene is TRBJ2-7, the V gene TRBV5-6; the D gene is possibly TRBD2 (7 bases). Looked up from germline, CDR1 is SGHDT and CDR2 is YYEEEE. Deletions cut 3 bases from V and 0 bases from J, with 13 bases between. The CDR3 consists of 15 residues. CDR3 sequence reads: CASSSLGGVSYEQYF. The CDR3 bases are TGTGCCAGCAGCTCTCTAGGGGGGGTCTCCTACGAGCAGTACTTC.

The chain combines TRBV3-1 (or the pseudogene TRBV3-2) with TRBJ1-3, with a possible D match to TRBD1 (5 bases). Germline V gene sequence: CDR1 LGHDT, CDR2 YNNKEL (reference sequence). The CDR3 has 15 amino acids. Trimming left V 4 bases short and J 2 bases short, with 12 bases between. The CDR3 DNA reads TGTGCCAGCAGCCTAGTCCCGGGGGCTGGAAACACCATATATTTT. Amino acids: CASSLVPGAGNTIYF.

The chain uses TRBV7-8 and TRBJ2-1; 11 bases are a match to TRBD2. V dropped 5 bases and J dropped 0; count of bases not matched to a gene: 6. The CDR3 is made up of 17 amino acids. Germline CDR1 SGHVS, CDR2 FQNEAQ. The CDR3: CASSPGLAGSSYNEQFF. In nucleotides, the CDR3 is TGTGCCAGCAGCCCTGGACTAGCGGGCAGCTCCTACAATGAGCAGTTCTTC.

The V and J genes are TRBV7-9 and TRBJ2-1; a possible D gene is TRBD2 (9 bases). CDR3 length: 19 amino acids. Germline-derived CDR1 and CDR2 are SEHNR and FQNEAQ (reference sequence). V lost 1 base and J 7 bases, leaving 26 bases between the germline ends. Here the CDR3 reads CASSLGQGASREGLNEQFF. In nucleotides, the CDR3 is TGTGCCAGCAGCTTAGGTCAGGGGGCGTCGCGGGAGGGCCTTAATGAGCAGTTCTTC.

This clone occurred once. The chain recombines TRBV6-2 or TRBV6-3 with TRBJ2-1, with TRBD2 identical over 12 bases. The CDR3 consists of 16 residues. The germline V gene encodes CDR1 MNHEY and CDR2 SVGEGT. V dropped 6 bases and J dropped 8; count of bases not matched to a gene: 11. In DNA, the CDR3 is TGTGCCAGCAGCGAAATGGAGACTAGCGGGAGCCATGAGCAGTTCTTC. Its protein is CASSEMETSGSHEQFF.

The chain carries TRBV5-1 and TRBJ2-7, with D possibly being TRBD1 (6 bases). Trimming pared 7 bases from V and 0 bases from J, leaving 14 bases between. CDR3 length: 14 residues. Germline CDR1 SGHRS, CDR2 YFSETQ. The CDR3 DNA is TGCGCCAGCGCCAACAGGGCTAGCTCCTACGAGCAGTACTTC. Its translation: CASANRASSYEQYF.

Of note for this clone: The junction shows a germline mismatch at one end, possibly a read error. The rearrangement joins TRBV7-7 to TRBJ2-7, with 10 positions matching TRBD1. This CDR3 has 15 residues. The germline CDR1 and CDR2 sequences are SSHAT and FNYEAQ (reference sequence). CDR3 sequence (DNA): TGTGCTAGCAGCCCTGGGACAGGGGCCATGGTCGAGCAGTACTTC. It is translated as CASSPGTGAMVEQYF.